This T cell receptor (beta chain) was recovered during a study of Ad26.COV2.S vaccination and SARS-CoV-2 variants. Whole-study context: The Ad26.COV2.S arm of the COV1001 trial was where the donor was placed.

Whole-study results and caveats: People who got the vaccine or the placebo had similar non-spike TCR breadth. Total T cell responses, in the TCR breadth and depth analyses, may have been underestimated.

The method was immunoSEQ multiplex PCR; TCRdb's version includes in-frame clones alone and lacks a portion of them. Here the sample spans about 440,000 clones, around 88% being singletons. Treatment reported: 15 to 20 received Ad26.COV2.S at low or high dose, single or two shots; roughly five received placebo; per-sample allocation not given. Specimens were obtained on day 63 following the first vaccine or placebo injection. With respect to this clone: Its antigen is unknown.

The TCR sequence derives from a person between 18 and 65 years old who received the Ad26.COV2.S COVID-19 vaccine or a placebo. Sample: peripheral blood, taken in a trial of Ad26.COV2.S vaccine versus placebo.

The CDR3 protein is CASSQDISGARRQYF. The CDR3 DNA sequence: TGCGCCAGCAGCCAAGATATATCAGGGGCGCGGCGGCAGTACTTC. The V gene is TRBV4-3, the J gene TRBJ2-7; weak D call: TRBD1 (6 bases). From germline, CDR1 is LGHNA and CDR2 YSLEER. This CDR3 is 15 amino acids long. V lost 0 bases and J 9 bases, leaving 18 bases between the germline ends.